This TCR beta chain came from a study of T cell responses to AZD1222 COVID-19 vaccine. Study-level information: Second-dose timings of about 4 or about 12 weeks were pooled. The study's findings and limits: Unmutated variant regions reportedly attract nearly half of all spike-specific TCRs. Repertoires were obtained solely post-peak T cell response. CD4 TCRs linked to vaccination spanned spike, dominating at 160-218 and 743-854.

Data came from immunoSEQ multiplex PCR; TCRdb stores just in-frame clones and leaves some out. The sample records roughly 120,000 clones, 91% being singletons. As concerns this clone: Its antigen is currently unknown.

CDR1 and CDR2 from the germline V gene are LNHDA and SQIVND (reference sequence). The CDR3 spans 15 residues. Deletions cut 10 bases from V and 0 bases from J, with 16 bases between. This clonotype originated in an adult in good health. Source: peripheral blood, taken on day 0 of AZD1222 vaccination. The chain recombines TRBV19 with TRBJ1-3; D perhaps matches TRBD1 (5 bases). CDR3 protein: CAKLTRALSGNTIYF. The CDR3 nucleotides read TGTGCCAAACTAACCAGGGCCCTCTCTGGAAACACCATATATTTT.